This T cell receptor beta chain stems from a study of T cells expressing NK-cell markers. This CDR3 is built from 14 residues. TCRdb re-called the 5' RACE reads, yielding one record per CDR3 amino acid sequence without DNA. The table lists 200,000 to 300,000 distinct CDR3 sequences. The J gene is TRBJ2-7, the V gene TRBV12-3 or TRBV12-4; no DNA is available, so the TRBD2 call from TCRdb remains unchecked. The sequenced sample consisted of blood T cells: a sorted CD56 or NKG2C T cell subset, CD4+ or CD8+ T cells, or bulk PBMC T cells (not recorded which). The sequence derives from a man between 18 and 29 years old in good health. This chain's CDR3 is CASSLVGTSNEQYF.